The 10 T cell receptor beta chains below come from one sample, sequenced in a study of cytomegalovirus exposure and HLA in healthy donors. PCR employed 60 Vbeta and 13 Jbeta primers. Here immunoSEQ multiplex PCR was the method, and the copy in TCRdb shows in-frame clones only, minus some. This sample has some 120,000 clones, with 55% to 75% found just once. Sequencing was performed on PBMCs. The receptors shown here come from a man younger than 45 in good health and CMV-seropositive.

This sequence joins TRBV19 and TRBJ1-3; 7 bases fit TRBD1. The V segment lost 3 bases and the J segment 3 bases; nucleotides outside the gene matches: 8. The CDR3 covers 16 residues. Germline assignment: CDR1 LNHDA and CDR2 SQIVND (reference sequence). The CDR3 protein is CASSMSGQEIGNTIYF. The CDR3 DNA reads TGTGCCAGTAGTATGTCTGGACAGGAAATTGGAAACACCATATATTTT.

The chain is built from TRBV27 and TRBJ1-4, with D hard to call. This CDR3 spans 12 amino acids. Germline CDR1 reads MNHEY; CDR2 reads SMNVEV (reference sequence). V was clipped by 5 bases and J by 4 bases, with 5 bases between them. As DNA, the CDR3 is TGTGCCAGCAGTCCAAATAATGAAAAACTGTTTTTT. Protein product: CASSPNNEKLFF.

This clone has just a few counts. Here the CDR3 reads CASSGGISQPQHF. CDR3 in DNA: TGTGCCTCGTCGGGAGGTATAAGTCAGCCCCAGCATTTT. This sequence joins TRBV30 and TRBJ1-5; D remains unclear. The CDR3 is 13 residues long. V was cut by 7 bases and J by 6 bases, with 16 bases left in between. Germline assignment: CDR1 GTSNPN and CDR2 SVGIG (reference sequence).

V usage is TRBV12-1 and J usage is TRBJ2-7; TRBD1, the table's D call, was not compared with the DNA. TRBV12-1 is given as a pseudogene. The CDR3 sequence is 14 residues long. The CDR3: CASSFTDRPYEQYV. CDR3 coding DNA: TGTGCCAGCAGCTTTACGGACAGGCCCTACGAGCAGTACGTC.

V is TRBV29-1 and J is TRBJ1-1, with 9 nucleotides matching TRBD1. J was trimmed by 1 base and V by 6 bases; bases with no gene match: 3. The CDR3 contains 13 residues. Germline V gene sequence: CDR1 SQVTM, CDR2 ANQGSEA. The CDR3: CSVDRGGNTEAFF. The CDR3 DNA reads TGCAGCGTGGACAGGGGCGGGAACACTGAAGCTTTCTTT.

The CDR3: CASSLGQGSYEQYF. The CDR3, as DNA: TGTGCCAGCAGCTTGGGACAGGGGTCGTACGAGCAGTACTTC. The rearrangement uses TRBV5-4 and TRBJ2-7, with 8 positions matching TRBD1. This CDR3 contains 14 residues. CDR1 is SGHNT, CDR2 YYREEE, per germline (reference sequence). With V trimmed by 0 bases and J by 4 bases, 3 bases remained unmatched. Combining the CDR3 with reference TRBV5-4 and TRBJ2-7 gives the whole variable domain ETGVTQSPTHLIKTRGQQVTLRCSSQSGHNTVSWYQQALGQGPQFIFQYYREEENGRGNFPPRFSGLQFPNYSSELNVNALELDDSALYLCASSLGQGSYEQYFGPGTRLTVT.

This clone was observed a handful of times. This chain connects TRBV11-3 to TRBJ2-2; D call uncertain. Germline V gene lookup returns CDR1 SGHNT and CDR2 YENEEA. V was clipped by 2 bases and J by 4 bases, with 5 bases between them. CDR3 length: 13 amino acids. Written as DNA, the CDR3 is TGTGCCAGCAGCTTATCATCCACCGGGGAGCTGTTTTTT. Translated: CASSLSSTGELFF.

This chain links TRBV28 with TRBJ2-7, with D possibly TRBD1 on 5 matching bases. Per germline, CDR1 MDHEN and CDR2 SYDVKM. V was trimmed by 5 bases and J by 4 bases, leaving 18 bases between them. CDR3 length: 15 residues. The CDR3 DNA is TGTGCCAGCAGTCAGGGATTTAGGGGCCTATACGAGCAGTACTTC. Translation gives CASSQGFRGLYEQYF. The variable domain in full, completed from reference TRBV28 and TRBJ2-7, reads DVKVTQSSRYLVKRTGEKVFLECVQDMDHENMFWYRQDPGLGLRLIYFSYDVKMKEKGDIPEGYSVSREKKERFSLILESASTNQTSMYLCASSQGFRGLYEQYFGPGTRLTVT.

The CDR3 reads CASKSGTSTDTQYF. In DNA, the CDR3 is TGTGCCAGTAAATCCGGGACTTCCACAGATACGCAGTATTTT. This chain connects TRBV6-6 to TRBJ2-3; D may be TRBD2 (6 bases). Germline loops: CDR1 MNHNY, CDR2 SVGAGI (reference sequence). Trimming took 9 bases from V and 2 from J, leaving 15 bases between them. The CDR3 has 14 amino acids.

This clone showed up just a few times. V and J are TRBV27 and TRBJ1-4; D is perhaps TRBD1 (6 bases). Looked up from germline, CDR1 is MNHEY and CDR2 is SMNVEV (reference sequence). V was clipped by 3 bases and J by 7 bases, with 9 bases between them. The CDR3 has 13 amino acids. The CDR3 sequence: CASSFVRGEKLFF. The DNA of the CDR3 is TGTGCCAGCAGTTTCGTCAGGGGTGAAAAACTGTTTTTT.